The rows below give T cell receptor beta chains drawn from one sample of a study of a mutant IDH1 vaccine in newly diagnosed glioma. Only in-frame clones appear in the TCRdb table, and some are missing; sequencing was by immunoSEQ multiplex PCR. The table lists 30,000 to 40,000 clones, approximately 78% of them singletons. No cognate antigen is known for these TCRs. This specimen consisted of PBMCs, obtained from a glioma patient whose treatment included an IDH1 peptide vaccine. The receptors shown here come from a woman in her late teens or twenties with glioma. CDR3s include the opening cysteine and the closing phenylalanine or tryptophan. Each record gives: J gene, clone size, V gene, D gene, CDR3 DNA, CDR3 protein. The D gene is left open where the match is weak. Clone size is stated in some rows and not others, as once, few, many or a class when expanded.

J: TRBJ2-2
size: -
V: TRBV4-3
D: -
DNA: TGCGCCAGCAGCCCCAAAGGGGTCGGGGAGCTGTTTTTT
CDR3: CASSPKGVGELFF

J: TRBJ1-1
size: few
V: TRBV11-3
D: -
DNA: TGTGCCAGCAGCTTAGATCCCAGAATGAACACTGAAGCTTTCTTT
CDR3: CASSLDPRMNTEAFF

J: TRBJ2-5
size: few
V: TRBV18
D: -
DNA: TGTGCCAGCTCACCAAATTTAAGGGGGGAGACCCAGTACTTC
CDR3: CASSPNLRGETQYF

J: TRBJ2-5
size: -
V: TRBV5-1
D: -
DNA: TGCGCCAGCAGCTATGGGAACGCGGGGGAGACCCAGTACTTC
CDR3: CASSYGNAGETQYF

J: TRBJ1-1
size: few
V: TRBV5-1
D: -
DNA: TGCGCCAGCAGCTCACTCGGGACCGGTGGCCCTGAAGCTTTCTTT
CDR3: CASSSLGTGGPEAFF

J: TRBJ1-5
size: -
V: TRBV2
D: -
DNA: TGTGCCAGCAGTCCTAACCCCCTCCAGCCCCAGCATTTT
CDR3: CASSPNPLQPQHF

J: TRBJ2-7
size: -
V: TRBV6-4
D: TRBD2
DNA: TGTGCCAGCAGAAGACTAGCGGGAGATGGTTACGAGCAGTACTTC
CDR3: CASRRLAGDGYEQYF

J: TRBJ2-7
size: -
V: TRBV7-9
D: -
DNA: TGTGCCAGCAGCTTAGGGGACTGGGCCTCCTACGAGCAGTACTTC
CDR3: CASSLGDWASYEQYF

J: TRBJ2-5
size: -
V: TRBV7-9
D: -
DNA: TGTGCCAGCAGCTTAGTAGGGGATCAAGAGACCCAGTACTTC
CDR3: CASSLVGDQETQYF

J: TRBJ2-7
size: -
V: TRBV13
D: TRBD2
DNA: TGTGCCAGCAGCTTACTTCTAGCGGGTAATAGATACGAGCAGTACTTC
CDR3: CASSLLLAGNRYEQYF

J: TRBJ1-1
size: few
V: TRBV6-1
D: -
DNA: TGTGCCAGCACCTACGTTACAGGGATGACTGAAGCTTTCTTT
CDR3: CASTYVTGMTEAFF

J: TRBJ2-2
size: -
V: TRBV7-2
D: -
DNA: TGTGCCAGCAGTCCAGGGGGGGCAGGTACCGGGGAGCTGTTTTTT
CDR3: CASSPGGAGTGELFF

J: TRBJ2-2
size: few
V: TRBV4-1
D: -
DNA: TGCGCCAGCAGCCAAGGACAGCACGGGGAGCTGTTTTTT
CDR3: CASSQGQHGELFF

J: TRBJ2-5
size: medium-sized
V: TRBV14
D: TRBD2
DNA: TGTGCCAGCAGCCAAGCCCTACGCGGGGGTGGCGGGGAGACCCAGTACTTC
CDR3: CASSQALRGGGGETQYF

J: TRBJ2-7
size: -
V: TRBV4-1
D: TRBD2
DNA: TGCGCCAGCAGCCTTATAGGGACTAGCGGTTACGAGCAGTACTTC
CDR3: CASSLIGTSGYEQYF

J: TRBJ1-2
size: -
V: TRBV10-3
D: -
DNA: TGTGCCATCAGTGCCGAAAACTATGGCTACACCTTC
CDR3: CAISAENYGYTF

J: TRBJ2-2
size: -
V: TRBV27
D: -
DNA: TGTGCCAGCAGTTTCATCCAGACCGGGGAGCTGTTTTTT
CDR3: CASSFIQTGELFF

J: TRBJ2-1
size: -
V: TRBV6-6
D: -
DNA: TGTGCCAGCAGACGACTCGACAATGAGCAGTTCTTC
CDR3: CASRRLDNEQFF

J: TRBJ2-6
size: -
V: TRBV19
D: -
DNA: TGTGCCAGTACCCTGGACGGATTAAGCATCACTGGGGCCAACGTCCTGACTTTC
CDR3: CASTLDGLSITGANVLTF

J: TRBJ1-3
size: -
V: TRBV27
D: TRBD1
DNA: TGTGCCAGCAGACCGGGACAGCTTGGAAACACCATATATTTT
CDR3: CASRPGQLGNTIYF

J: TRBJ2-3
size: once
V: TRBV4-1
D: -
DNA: TGCGCCAGCAGCCAATTCAGGGGGGCGAACACAGATACGCAGTATTTT
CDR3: CASSQFRGANTDTQYF

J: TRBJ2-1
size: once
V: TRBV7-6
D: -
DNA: TGTGCCAGCAGCCTCCCACCGGGGGCCAGCCCTGAGCAGTTCTTC
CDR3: CASSLPPGASPEQFF

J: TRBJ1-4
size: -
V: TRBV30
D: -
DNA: TGTGCCTGGAGTGTACAGTCGACAACTAATGAAAAACTGTTTTTT
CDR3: CAWSVQSTTNEKLFF

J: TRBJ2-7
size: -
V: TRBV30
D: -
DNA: TGTGCCTGGAGTGCGGACACCTACGAGCAGTACTTC
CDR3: CAWSADTYEQYF

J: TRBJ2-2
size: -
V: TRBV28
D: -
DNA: TGTGCCAGCCGCCGGGAGTTGGGTACAACCGGGGAGCTGTTTTTT
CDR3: CASRRELGTTGELFF

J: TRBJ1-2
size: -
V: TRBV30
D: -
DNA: TGTGCCTGGAGTGGGGCGGGTGGCTACACCTTC
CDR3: CAWSGAGGYTF

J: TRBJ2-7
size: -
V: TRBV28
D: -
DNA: TGTGCCAGCACCCCCGCAGGGTCGTTTTCCGGCGAGCAGTACTTC
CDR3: CASTPAGSFSGEQYF

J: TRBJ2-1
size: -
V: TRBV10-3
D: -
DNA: TGTGCCATCAATCAAGGACAGTCAAACAATGAGCAGTTCTTC
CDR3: CAINQGQSNNEQFF

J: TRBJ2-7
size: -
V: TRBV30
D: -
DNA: TGTGCCTGGAGTGTTAGTCAGATCTACGAGCAGTACTTC
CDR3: CAWSVSQIYEQYF

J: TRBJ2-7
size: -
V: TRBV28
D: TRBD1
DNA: TGTGCCAGCAGGCCGGGACAGGGGGTATACGAGCAGTACTTC
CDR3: CASRPGQGVYEQYF

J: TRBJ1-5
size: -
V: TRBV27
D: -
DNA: TGTGCCAGCAGTCCTGTGACAGTCAATCAGCCCCAGCATTTT
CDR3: CASSPVTVNQPQHF

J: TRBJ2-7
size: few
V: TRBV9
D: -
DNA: TGTGCCAGCAGCGTAGAAACCGTCGGGGACGAGCAGTACTTC
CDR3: CASSVETVGDEQYF